A single sample is the source of the 30 T cell receptor beta chains below, sequenced in a study of blood T cell repertoires in COVID-19. Method: immunoSEQ multiplex PCR; TCRdb's copy keeps in-frame clones and lacks some. The data hold about 260,000 clones, with 85% observed a single time. The specimen sequenced was peripheral blood. The receptors were sampled from a human donor in a cohort sampled during active COVID-19.

For this clone: At one boundary the junction diverges from the germline segment, which might be a read error. The chain recombines TRBV18 with TRBJ1-5, with D perhaps matching TRBD1 (5 bases). CDR1 and CDR2 (germline): KGHSH, LQKENI. The CDR3 runs to 17 residues. CDR3 DNA sequence: TGTGCCAGCTCACCACCTTCCTCTGGGGGGAGCAAGCAGCCCCAGCATTTT. It specifies CASSPPSSGGSKQPQHF.

With regard to this clone: Other DNA sequences in the same sample also yield this CDR3. The rearrangement joins TRBV11-2 to TRBJ2-7, with 7 bases fitting TRBD1. V shed 5 bases, J shed 2 bases, and the junction held 3 bases outside the gene matches. Germline V gives CDR1 SGHAT, CDR2 FQNNGV. The CDR3 spans 13 residues. The chain's CDR3 is CASSLDRAYEQYF. The CDR3 DNA follows: TGTGCCAGCAGCCTCGACAGGGCCTACGAGCAGTACTTC.

The rearrangement links TRBV11-2 to TRBJ2-5; D is unclear. V gave up 5 bases and J gave up 7 bases, with 20 bases separating them. The CDR3 sequence is 15 residues long. Germline CDR1 and CDR2: SGHAT and FQNNGV. CDR3 nucleotide sequence: TGTGCCAGCAGCCCCAACAATCGAGCGTCGGGGACCCAGTACTTC. Translated, it gives CASSPNNRASGTQYF.

The chain is built from TRBV6-6 and TRBJ2-3; perhaps TRBD2 as D (6 bases). CDR3 length: 14 amino acids. Germline CDR1 and CDR2: MNHNY and SVGAGI (reference sequence). V was cut by 7 bases and J by 2 bases, with 13 bases left in between. Written as DNA, the CDR3 is TGTGCCAGCATCCCTCGGACTAACACAGATACGCAGTATTTT. It translates to CASIPRTNTDTQYF.

The J gene is TRBJ1-2, the V gene TRBV19; TRBD1 is a possible D gene (5 bases). The CDR3 consists of 15 residues. Deletions cut 4 bases from V and 4 bases from J, with 16 bases between. Germline V CDR1 and CDR2: LNHDA, SQIVND (reference sequence). Written as DNA, the CDR3 is TGTGCCAGTAGTAGGACAACGAGGACGGTCTATGGCTACACCTTC. Its translation: CASSRTTRTVYGYTF.

The J gene is TRBJ1-1, the V gene TRBV3-1 (or the pseudogene TRBV3-2), with 8 positions matching TRBD1. The CDR3 runs 15 residues. V lost 4 bases to trimming and J lost 11 bases; unmatched junction nucleotides: 15. Germline loops: CDR1 LGHDT, CDR2 YNNKEL (reference sequence). The CDR3 region has the DNA TGTGCCAGCAGCCCTTTTAAACAGGGGGGTTACGTGGCTTTCTTT. Encoded protein: CASSPFKQGGYVAFF.

The chain recombines TRBV18 with TRBJ1-5; D possibly corresponds to TRBD1 (6 bases). The CDR3 is 15 amino acids. Germline assignment: CDR1 KGHSH and CDR2 LQKENI. Between the trimmed V and J ends, which lost 6 bases and 4 bases, there was a span of 16 bases. The CDR3 DNA follows: TGTGCCAGCTCCCTGGTTCAGGGGCCTAATCAGCCCCAGCATTTT. Protein product: CASSLVQGPNQPQHF.

The chain employs TRBV4-3 and TRBJ1-3; 7 bases are a match to TRBD1. This CDR3 has 15 residues. V was pared by 1 base and J by 4 bases, with 4 bases of the junction left unmatched. Germline values: CDR1 LGHNA, CDR2 YSLEER. The CDR3 is CASSQAKTGGNTIYF. Written as DNA, the CDR3 is TGCGCCAGCAGCCAAGCGAAGACAGGGGGAAACACCATATATTTT.

This rearrangement joins TRBV15 to TRBJ1-4, with D possibly matching TRBD1 (5 bases). This CDR3 region has 13 residues. Trimming cost V 4 bases and J 7 bases, with 10 bases left between them. CDR1 and CDR2 (germline): LNHNV, YYDKDF (reference sequence). CDR3 DNA sequence: TGTGCCACCAGCACAGGGAGGAGTGAAAAACTGTTTTTT. It translates to CATSTGRSEKLFF.

V usage is TRBV24-1 and J usage is TRBJ1-2, with D possibly TRBD1 on 5 matching bases. The CDR3 has 13 amino acids. Germline lookup yields CDR1 KGHDR and CDR2 SFDVKD. Trimming pared 5 bases from V and 7 bases from J, leaving 13 bases between. This CDR3 is CATSGGGAGGYTF. Written as DNA, the CDR3 is TGTGCCACCAGTGGTGGTGGGGCCGGTGGCTACACCTTC.

This clone was observed a handful of times. The chain links TRBV5-4 to TRBJ2-7; 10 bases agree with TRBD1. The CDR3 consists of 15 residues. Germline loops: CDR1 SGHNT, CDR2 YYREEE (reference sequence). After removal of 0 bases from V and 4 bases from J, the junction contained 4 bases not matched to a gene. CDR3 amino acids: CASSLAGTGAYEQYF. The CDR3 DNA follows: TGTGCCAGCAGCTTGGCCGGGACAGGGGCATACGAGCAGTACTTC.

The chain is built from TRBV2 and TRBJ2-1; possible D gene TRBD2, 6 bases. The CDR3 runs 16 residues. Germline CDR1 and CDR2: SNHLY and FYNNEI. Trimming pared 6 bases from V and 1 base from J, leaving 16 bases between. In nucleotides, the CDR3 is TGTGCCAGCAGCGCTAGCGTCGGGTCGTCCTACAATGAGCAGTTCTTC. Its protein is CASSASVGSSYNEQFF.

The rearrangement links TRBV6-6 to TRBJ2-1; no clear D. The CDR3 covers 12 residues. Germline V gene sequence: CDR1 MNHNY, CDR2 SVGAGI (reference sequence). V lost 2 bases and J 7 bases, leaving 6 bases between the germline ends. The CDR3 nucleotides are TGTGCCAGCAGTTACACGGGTAATGAGCAGTTCTTC. Its protein is CASSYTGNEQFF.

V is TRBV3-1 (or the pseudogene TRBV3-2) and J is TRBJ2-2; tentative D call: TRBD2 (6 bases). Germline loops: CDR1 LGHDT, CDR2 YNNKEL (reference sequence). V dropped 0 bases and J dropped 0 bases, with 8 bases sitting between them. The CDR3 length is 16 residues. In DNA form, the CDR3 reads TGTGCCAGCAGCCAAGAGCCTAGCGCGAACACCGGGGAGCTGTTTTTT. This codes for CASSQEPSANTGELFF.

The chain joins TRBV18 to TRBJ1-2; 7 nucleotides match TRBD1. CDR1 is KGHSH, CDR2 LQKENI, per germline. Trimming at V came to 6 bases and at J to 0 bases, leaving 13 bases not matched to a gene. The CDR3 consists of 17 residues. The CDR3 coding sequence is TGTGCCAGCTCTCCCGGGACAGCCCTGATTGCTAACTATGGCTACACCTTC. Translating gives CASSPGTALIANYGYTF.

V usage is TRBV5-1 and J usage is TRBJ1-1, with 9 bases identical to TRBD1. The CDR3 sequence is 20 residues long. CDR1 and CDR2 (germline): SGHRS, YFSETQ. J gave up 3 bases and V 1 base, and 19 bases lay outside the gene matches. The CDR3: CASSLLARSGTGGLYTEAFF. In nucleotides, the CDR3 is TGCGCCAGCAGCTTGCTGGCTCGGTCGGGTACAGGGGGCTTGTACACTGAAGCTTTCTTT.

The chain uses TRBV14 and TRBJ1-2; D unresolved. This CDR3 has 12 residues. V was trimmed by 0 bases and J by 6 bases, leaving 5 bases between them. Germline V gene data show CDR1 as SGHDN and CDR2 as FVKESK. The DNA of the CDR3 is TGTGCCAGCAGCCAAGATCACAATGGCTACACCTTC. Translation gives CASSQDHNGYTF.

This clone was observed a handful of times. This chain links TRBV24-1 with TRBJ1-1; TRBD1 aligns across 9 bases. The germline gives CDR1 KGHDR, CDR2 SFDVKD. V was pared by 3 bases and J by 3 bases, with 4 bases of the junction left unmatched. This CDR3 is 15 amino acids long. The CDR3: CATSDPRTGDTEAFF. The CDR3 DNA is TGTGCCACCAGTGATCCCCGGACAGGGGACACTGAAGCTTTCTTT.

This clone was counted once. The chain couples TRBV7-2 to TRBJ2-5, with a weak D call TRBD1 (5 bases). Looked up from germline, CDR1 is SGHTA and CDR2 is FQGNSA. The CDR3 sequence is 17 residues long. V was shortened by 1 base and J by 1 base, with 16 bases between the two germline ends. CDR3: CASSLDSKGSRQETQYF. The CDR3 region has the DNA TGTGCCAGCAGCTTAGATTCGAAGGGGTCCCGCCAAGAGACCCAGTACTTC.

V is TRBV7-2 and J is TRBJ2-5; D remains unclear. V dropped 6 bases and J dropped 1 base, with 9 bases sitting between them. The CDR3 loop spans 13 amino acids. Germline assignment: CDR1 SGHTA and CDR2 FQGNSA. CDR3 sequence (DNA): TGTGCCAGCAGTAGAGGAGTCCAAGAGACCCAGTACTTC. This translates into CASSRGVQETQYF.

This chain connects TRBV2 to TRBJ1-1; D ambiguous. Per germline, CDR1 SNHLY and CDR2 FYNNEI. This CDR3 has 13 residues. The V gene lost 6 bases and the J gene lost 5 bases, with 13 bases spanning the gap. CDR3 residues: CASSVELLTEAFF. The CDR3 bases are TGTGCCAGCAGCGTCGAGTTGTTGACTGAAGCTTTCTTT.

The gene calls are TRBV9 and TRBJ1-6; D is undetermined. The germline gives CDR1 SGDLS, CDR2 YYNGEE. The CDR3 length is 14 residues. Trimming took off 3 bases at V and 10 bases at J, with 14 bases between the two ends. CDR3 residues: CASSGTGGSSPLHF. The DNA for the CDR3 is TGTGCCAGCAGCGGGACGGGTGGGAGCTCACCCCTCCACTTT.

V is TRBV2 and J is TRBJ1-4, with TRBD1 matching over 7 bases. The CDR3 contains 13 residues. The germline gives CDR1 SNHLY, CDR2 FYNNEI. V shed 5 bases, J shed 10 bases, and the junction held 7 bases outside the gene matches. The CDR3 nucleotides read TGTGCCAGCAGTCTCGCAAACAGGGGAAAACTGTTTTTT. It codes for CASSLANRGKLFF.

There are a few counts of this clone. V is TRBV12-3 or TRBV12-4 and J is TRBJ1-4; D remains ambiguous. V lost 3 bases and J 10 bases, leaving 9 bases between the germline ends. The CDR3 sequence is 12 residues long. CDR3 region: CASSFPYGKLFF. CDR3 nucleotides: TGTGCCAGCAGTTTCCCGTACGGAAAACTGTTTTTT.

The rearrangement uses TRBV18 and TRBJ1-2; 9 bases are a match to TRBD1. V gave up 2 bases and J gave up 6 bases; unmatched junction bases: 4. This CDR3 spans 14 amino acids. The V gene's germline CDR1 is KGHSH and CDR2 LQKENI. In nucleotides, the CDR3 is TGTGCCAGCTCACCAAACAGGGGGCAGGATGGCTACACCTTC. The encoded protein is CASSPNRGQDGYTF.

This clone has just a few counts. The J gene is TRBJ2-7, the V gene TRBV6-5; no definite D call. The V end was cut by 2 bases, the J end by 2 bases, with 7 bases between. Germline V gene data show CDR1 as MNHEY and CDR2 as SVGAGI. The length of the CDR3 is 13 residues. DNA for the CDR3: TGTGCCAGCAGTTACGCCTATACCTACGAGCAGTACTTC. It encodes CASSYAYTYEQYF.

This chain links TRBV5-1 with TRBJ1-2; 7 bases map to TRBD1. The trim removed 0 bases at V and 6 bases at J, leaving 2 bases unmatched. In germline, CDR1 is SGHRS, CDR2 YFSETQ. The CDR3 contains 13 residues. The CDR3 DNA is TGCGCCAGCAGCTTGGAGGGGGCCGATGGCTACACCTTC. Residues: CASSLEGADGYTF.

The chain employs TRBV3-1 (or the pseudogene TRBV3-2) and TRBJ2-1; the match to TRBD2 covers 7 bases. The CDR3 has 13 residues. Germline V gives CDR1 LGHDT, CDR2 YNNKEL (reference sequence). V lost 6 bases and J lost 12; bases outside the gene matches: 11. DNA of the CDR3: TGTGCCAGCAGTCTAGTACTCGGGACTATGCAGTTCTTC. This gives the protein CASSLVLGTMQFF.

V is TRBV9 and J is TRBJ2-1; 8 bases fit TRBD2. Germline CDR1 SGDLS, CDR2 YYNGEE. The CDR3 is 15 amino acids. V shed 0 bases, J shed 9 bases, and the junction held 8 bases outside the gene matches. The CDR3 coding sequence is TGTGCCAGCAGCGTAGAAAGCGGGAGCGTCAGTGAGCAGTTCTTC. This sequence encodes CASSVESGSVSEQFF. The variable domain in full, with the rest retrieved from reference TRBV9 and TRBJ2-1, is DSGVTQTPKHLITATGQRVTLRCSPRSGDLSVYWYQQSLDQGLQFLIQYYNGEERAKGNILERFSAQQFPDLHSELNLSSLELGDSALYFCASSVESGSVSEQFFGPGTRLTVL.

The genes are TRBV3-1 (or the pseudogene TRBV3-2) and TRBJ2-4; TRBD1 matches 8 bases. The CDR3 contains 15 residues. CDR1 is LGHDT, CDR2 YNNKEL, per germline (reference sequence). Unmatched junction bases numbered 5, after V lost 1 base and J lost 6 bases. CDR3 sequence reads: CASSQAGGIANIQYF. DNA for the CDR3: TGTGCCAGCAGCCAAGCAGGGGGCATAGCAAACATTCAGTACTTC.